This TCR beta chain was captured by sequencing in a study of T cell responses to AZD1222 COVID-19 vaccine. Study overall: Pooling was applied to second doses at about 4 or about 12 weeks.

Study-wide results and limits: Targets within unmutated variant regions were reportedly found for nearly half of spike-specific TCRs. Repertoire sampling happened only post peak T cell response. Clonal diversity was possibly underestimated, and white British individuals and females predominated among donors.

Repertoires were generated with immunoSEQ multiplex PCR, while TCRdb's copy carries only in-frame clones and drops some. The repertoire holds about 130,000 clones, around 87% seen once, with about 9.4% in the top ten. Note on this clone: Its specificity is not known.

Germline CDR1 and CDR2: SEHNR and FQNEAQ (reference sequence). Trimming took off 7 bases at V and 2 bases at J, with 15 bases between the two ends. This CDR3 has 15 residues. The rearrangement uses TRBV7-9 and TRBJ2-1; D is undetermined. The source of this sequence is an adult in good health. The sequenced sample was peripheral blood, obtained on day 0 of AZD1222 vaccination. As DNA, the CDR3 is TGTGCCAGCATCCCACCAAAAAGACCCTACAATGAGCAGTTCTTC. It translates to CASIPPKRPYNEQFF.